This T cell receptor (beta chain) was recovered during a study of glioma-infiltrating T cells. Study-wide results and caveats: Only very few CDR3 sequences appeared in both tissue and blood. Non-neoplastic patients had below-expected tissue-blood divergence, while all gliomas exceeded expectation.

This clonotype appeared many times. Its specificity is unknown. Using RNA template, CDR3s of TCR alpha and beta were amplified with iRepertoire arm-PCR. TCRdb passed the multiplex PCR reads through MiXCR, listing each CDR3 protein once. The sample has over 80,000 distinct CDR3 sequences, roughly 40% seen once. V shed 4 bases and J 2 bases; nucleotides not matched to a gene: 4. The CDR3 length is 14 residues. CDR1 is LGHDT and CDR2 is YNNKEL in the germline V gene (reference sequence). The chain joins TRBV3-1 to TRBJ1-2; TRBD1 agrees at 7 bases. This TCR derives from a human donor with low-grade glioma or glioblastoma, undergoing nonglioma brain surgery, or in good health (not recorded which). Specimen: glioma tissue, nonneoplastic brain tissue, or PBMCs (not recorded which). The CDR3 DNA reads as TGTGCCAGCAGCCCAACAGGGGAAAACTATGGCTACACCTTC. Its protein is CASSPTGENYGYTF.